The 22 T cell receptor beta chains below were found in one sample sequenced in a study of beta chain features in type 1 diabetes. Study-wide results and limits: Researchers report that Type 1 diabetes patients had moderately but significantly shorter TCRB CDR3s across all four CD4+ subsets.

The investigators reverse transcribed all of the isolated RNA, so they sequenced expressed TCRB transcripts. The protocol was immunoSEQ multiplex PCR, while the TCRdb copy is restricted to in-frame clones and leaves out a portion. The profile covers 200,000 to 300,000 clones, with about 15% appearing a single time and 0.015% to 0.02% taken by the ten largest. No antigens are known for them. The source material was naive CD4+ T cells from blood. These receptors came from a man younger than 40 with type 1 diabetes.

The CDR3 loop reads CASSGAGNEQFF. CDR3 DNA: TGTGCCAGCAGTGGGGCGGGCAATGAGCAGTTCTTC. The chain links TRBV2 to TRBJ2-1; D may be TRBD2 (5 bases). This CDR3 has 12 amino acids. With 4 bases removed from V and 6 bases from J, the gap between germline ends came to 7 bases. The germline V gene encodes CDR1 SNHLY and CDR2 FYNNEI.

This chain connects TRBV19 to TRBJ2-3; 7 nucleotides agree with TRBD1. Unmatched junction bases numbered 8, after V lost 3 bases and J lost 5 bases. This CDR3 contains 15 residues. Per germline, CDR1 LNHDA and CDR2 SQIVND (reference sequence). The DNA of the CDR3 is TGTGCCAGTAGTATGACAGGGCTTGGGGTAGATACGCAGTATTTT. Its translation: CASSMTGLGVDTQYF.

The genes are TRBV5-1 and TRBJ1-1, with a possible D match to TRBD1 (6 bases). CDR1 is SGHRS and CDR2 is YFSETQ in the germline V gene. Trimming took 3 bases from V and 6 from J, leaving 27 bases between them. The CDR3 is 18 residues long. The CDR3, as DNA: TGCGCCAGCAGCTCTGATCGAGGATACCAAAACAGGGCGGCTGAAGCTTTCTTT. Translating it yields CASSSDRGYQNRAAEAFF. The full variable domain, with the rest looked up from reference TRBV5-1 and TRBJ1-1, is KAGVTQTPRYLIKTRGQQVTLSCSPISGHRSVSWYQQTPGQGLQFLFEYFSETQRNKGNFPGRFSGRQFSNSRSEMNVSTLELGDSALYLCASSSDRGYQNRAAEAFFGQGTRLTVV.

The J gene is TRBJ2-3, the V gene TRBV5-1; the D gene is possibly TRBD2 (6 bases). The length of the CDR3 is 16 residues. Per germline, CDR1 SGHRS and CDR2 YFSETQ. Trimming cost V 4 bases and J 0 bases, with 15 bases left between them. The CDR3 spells CASSGGTPHSTDTQYF. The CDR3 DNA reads TGCGCCAGCAGCGGAGGGACTCCTCATAGCACAGATACGCAGTATTTT.

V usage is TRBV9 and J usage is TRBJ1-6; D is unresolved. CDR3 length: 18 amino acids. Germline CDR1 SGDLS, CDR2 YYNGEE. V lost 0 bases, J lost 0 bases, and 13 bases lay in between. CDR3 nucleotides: TGTGCCAGCAGCGTAGAGGATAACCGGAGCTCCTATAATTCACCCCTCCACTTT. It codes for CASSVEDNRSSYNSPLHF.

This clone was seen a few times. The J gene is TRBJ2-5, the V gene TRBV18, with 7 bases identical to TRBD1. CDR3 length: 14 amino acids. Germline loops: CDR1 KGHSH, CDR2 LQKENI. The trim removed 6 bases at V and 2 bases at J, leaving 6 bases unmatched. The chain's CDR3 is CASSPGTDQETQYF. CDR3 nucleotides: TGTGCCAGCTCCCCCGGGACAGATCAAGAGACCCAGTACTTC.

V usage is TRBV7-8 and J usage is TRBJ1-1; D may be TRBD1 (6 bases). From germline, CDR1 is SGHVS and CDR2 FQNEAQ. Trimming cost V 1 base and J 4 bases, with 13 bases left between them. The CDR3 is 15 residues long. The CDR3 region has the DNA TGTGCCAGCAGCTTAGGGCCCCAGGGGTCCACTGAAGCTTTCTTT. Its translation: CASSLGPQGSTEAFF. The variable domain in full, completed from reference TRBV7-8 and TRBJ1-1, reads GAGVSQSPRYKVAKRGQDVALRCDPISGHVSLFWYQQALGQGPEFLTYFQNEAQLDKSGLPSDRFFAERPEGSVSTLKIQRTQQEDSAVYLCASSLGPQGSTEAFFGQGTRLTVV.

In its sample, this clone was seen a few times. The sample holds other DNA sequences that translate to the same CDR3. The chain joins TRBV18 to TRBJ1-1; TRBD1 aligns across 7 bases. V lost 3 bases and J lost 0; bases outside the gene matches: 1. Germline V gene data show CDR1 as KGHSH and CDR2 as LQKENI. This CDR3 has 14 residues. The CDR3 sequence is CASSPGQLNTEAFF. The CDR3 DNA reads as TGTGCCAGCTCACCGGGACAGTTGAACACTGAAGCTTTCTTT.

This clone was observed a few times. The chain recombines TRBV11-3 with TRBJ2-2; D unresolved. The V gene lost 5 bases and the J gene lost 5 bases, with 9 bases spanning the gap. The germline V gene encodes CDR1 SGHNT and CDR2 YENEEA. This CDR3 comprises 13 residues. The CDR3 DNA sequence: TGTGCCAGCAGCCGTGAGCTTACCGGGGAGCTGTTTTTT. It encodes CASSRELTGELFF.

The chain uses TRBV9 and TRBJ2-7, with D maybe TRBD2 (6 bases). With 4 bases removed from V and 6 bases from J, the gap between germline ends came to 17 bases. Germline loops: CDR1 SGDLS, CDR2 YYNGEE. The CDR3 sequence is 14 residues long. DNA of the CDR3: TGTGCCAGCAGCCCCCGACTAGTATTAACCGAGCAGTACTTC. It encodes CASSPRLVLTEQYF.

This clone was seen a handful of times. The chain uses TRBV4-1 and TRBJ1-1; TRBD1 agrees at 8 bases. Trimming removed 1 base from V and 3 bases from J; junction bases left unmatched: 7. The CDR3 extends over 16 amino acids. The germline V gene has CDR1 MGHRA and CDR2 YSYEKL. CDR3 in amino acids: CASSQADRDRYTEAFF. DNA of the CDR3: TGCGCCAGCAGCCAAGCGGACAGGGATCGGTACACTGAAGCTTTCTTT.

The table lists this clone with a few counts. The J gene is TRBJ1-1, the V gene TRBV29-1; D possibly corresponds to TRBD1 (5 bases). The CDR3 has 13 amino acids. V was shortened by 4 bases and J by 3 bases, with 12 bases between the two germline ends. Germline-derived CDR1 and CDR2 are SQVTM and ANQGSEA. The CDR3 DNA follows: TGCAGCGTTGGACGGACATATTACACTGAAGCTTTCTTT. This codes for CSVGRTYYTEAFF.

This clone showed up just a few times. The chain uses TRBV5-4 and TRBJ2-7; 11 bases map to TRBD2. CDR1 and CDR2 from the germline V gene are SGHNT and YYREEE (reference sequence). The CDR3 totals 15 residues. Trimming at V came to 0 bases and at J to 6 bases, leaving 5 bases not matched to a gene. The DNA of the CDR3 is TGTGCCAGCAGCTTGGTTAGCGGGAGGGCCCGCGAGCAGTACTTC. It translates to CASSLVSGRAREQYF. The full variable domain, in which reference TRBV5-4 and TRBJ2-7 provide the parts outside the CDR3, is ETGVTQSPTHLIKTRGQQVTLRCSSQSGHNTVSWYQQALGQGPQFIFQYYREEENGRGNFPPRFSGLQFPNYSSELNVNALELDDSALYLCASSLVSGRAREQYFGPGTRLTVT.

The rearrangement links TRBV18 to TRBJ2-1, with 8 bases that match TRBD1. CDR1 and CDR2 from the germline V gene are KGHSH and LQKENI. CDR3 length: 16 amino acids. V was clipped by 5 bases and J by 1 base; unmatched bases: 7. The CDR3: CASSGQGSGSYNEQFF. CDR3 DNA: TGTGCCAGCTCAGGACAGGGCAGTGGTTCCTACAATGAGCAGTTCTTC.

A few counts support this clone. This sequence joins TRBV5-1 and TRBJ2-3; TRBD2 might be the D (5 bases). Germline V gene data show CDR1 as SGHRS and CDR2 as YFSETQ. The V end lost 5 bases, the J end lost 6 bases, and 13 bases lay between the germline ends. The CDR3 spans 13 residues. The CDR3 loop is CASSKGPGDTQYF. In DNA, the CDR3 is TGCGCCAGCAGTAAGGGTCCGGGGGATACGCAGTATTTT.

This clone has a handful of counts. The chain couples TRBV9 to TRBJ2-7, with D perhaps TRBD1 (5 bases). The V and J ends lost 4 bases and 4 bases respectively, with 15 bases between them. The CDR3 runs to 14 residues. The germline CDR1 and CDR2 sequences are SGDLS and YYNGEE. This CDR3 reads CASSLSTDRYEQYF. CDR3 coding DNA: TGTGCCAGCAGCTTATCGACAGATAGATACGAGCAGTACTTC.

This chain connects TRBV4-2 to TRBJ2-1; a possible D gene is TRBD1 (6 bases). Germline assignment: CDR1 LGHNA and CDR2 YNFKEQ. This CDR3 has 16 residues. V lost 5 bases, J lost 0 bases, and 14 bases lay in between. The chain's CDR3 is CASSRGAGDSYNEQFF. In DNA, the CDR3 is TGTGCCAGCAGCAGAGGGGCAGGGGACTCCTACAATGAGCAGTTCTTC.

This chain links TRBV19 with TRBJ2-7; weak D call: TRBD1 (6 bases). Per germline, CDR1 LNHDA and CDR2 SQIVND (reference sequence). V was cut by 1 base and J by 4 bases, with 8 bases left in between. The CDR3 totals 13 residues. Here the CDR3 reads CASSIGTEYEQYF. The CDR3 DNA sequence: TGTGCCAGTAGTATAGGGACAGAGTACGAGCAGTACTTC. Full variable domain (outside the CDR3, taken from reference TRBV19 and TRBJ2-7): DGGITQSPKYLFRKEGQNVTLSCEQNLNHDAMYWYRQDPGQGLRLIYYSQIVNDFQKGDIAEGYSVSREKKESFPLTVTSAQKNPTAFYLCASSIGTEYEQYFGPGTRLTVT.

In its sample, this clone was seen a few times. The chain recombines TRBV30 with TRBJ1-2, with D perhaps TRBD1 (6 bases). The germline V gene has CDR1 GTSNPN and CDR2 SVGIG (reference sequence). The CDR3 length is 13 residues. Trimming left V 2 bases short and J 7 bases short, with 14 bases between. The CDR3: CAWSPPGQGGYTF. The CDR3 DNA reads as TGTGCCTGGAGTCCACCGGGACAAGGTGGCTACACCTTC.

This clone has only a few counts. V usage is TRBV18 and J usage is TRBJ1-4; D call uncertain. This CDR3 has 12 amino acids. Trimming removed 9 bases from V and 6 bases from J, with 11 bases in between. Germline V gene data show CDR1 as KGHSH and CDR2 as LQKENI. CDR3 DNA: TGTGCCAGTCGTTGGAGAGATGAAAAACTGTTTTTT. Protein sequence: CASRWRDEKLFF.

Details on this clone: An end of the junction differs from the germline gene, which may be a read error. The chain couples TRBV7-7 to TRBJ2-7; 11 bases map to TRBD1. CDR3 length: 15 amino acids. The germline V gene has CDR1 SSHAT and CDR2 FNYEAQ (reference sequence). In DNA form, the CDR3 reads TGTGCTAGCAGCTCCGGGACAGGGGGCTCCTACGAGCAGTACTTC. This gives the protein CASSSGTGGSYEQYF.

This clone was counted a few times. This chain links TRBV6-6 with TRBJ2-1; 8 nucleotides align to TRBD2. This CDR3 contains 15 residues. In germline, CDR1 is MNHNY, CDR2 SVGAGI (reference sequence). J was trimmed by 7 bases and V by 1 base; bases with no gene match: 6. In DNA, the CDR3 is TGTGCCAGCAGTTACTTAGCGGGATCGAGGAATGAGCAGTTCTTC. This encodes CASSYLAGSRNEQFF.